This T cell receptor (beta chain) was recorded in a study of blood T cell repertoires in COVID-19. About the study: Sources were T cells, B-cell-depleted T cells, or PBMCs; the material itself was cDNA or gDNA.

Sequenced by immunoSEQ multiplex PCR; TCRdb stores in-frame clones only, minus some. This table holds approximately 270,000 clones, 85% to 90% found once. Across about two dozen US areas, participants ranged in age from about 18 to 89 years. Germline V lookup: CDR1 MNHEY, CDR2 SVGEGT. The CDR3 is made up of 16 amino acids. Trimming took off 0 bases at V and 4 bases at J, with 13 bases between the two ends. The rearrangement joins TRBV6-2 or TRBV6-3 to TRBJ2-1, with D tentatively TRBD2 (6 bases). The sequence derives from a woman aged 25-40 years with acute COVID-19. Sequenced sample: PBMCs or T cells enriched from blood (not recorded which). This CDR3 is CASSYSIGGIYNEQFF. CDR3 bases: TGTGCCAGCAGTTACTCGATTGGCGGGATTTACAATGAGCAGTTCTTC.